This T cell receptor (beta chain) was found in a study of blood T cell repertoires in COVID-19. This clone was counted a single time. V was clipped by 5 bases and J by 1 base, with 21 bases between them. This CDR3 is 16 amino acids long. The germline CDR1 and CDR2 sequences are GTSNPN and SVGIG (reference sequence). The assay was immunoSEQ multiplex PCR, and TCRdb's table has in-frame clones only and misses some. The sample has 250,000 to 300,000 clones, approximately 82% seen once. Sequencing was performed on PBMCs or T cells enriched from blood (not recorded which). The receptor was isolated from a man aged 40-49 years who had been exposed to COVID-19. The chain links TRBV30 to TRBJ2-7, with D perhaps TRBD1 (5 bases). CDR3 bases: TGTGCCTGGTATCCCGTCCAGGGTCTCCCGTCCTACGAGCAGTACTTC. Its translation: CAWYPVQGLPSYEQYF. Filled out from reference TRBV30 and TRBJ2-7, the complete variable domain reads SQTIHQWPATLVQPVGSPLSLECTVEGTSNPNLYWYRQAAGRGLQLLFYSVGIGQISSEVPQNLSASRPQDRQFILSSKKLLLSDSGFYLCAWYPVQGLPSYEQYFGPGTRLTVT.